A single count supports the clone carrying this T cell receptor beta chain. V lost 3 bases to trimming and J lost 4 bases, with 13 bases between them. The CDR3 spans 15 residues. From germline, CDR1 is MNHNY and CDR2 SVGAGI (reference sequence). Per the study methods: How many nucleated cells were present was estimated from reference gene primer amplification. This table comes from immunoSEQ multiplex PCR, and its TCRdb copy is limited to in-frame clones, with some not included. V and J calls and clone size come straight from that table; D and trimming were deduced from the DNA. Here the sample spans more than 100,000 clones, approximately 84% being singletons. The data were obtained in a study of blood T cell repertoires in COVID-19. Across the study: The United States, Italy and Spain were the sources of the acute and convalescent COVID-19 samples. In each case, the material was cDNA or gDNA derived from T cells, B-cell-depleted T cells, or PBMCs.

The rearrangement links TRBV6-6 to TRBJ1-5; a weak D match, TRBD1 (5 bases). The source of this sequence is a woman older than 75 with acute or convalescent COVID-19. Sample: peripheral blood. The CDR3 spells CASSYGTSANQPQHF. In DNA form, the CDR3 reads TGTGCCAGCAGTTATGGGACTTCGGCTAATCAGCCCCAGCATTTT.